The next 25 T cell receptor beta chains were all read from a single sample in a study of cytomegalovirus exposure and HLA in healthy donors. 13 Jbeta primers and 60 Vbeta primers were used for the PCR. The table came from immunoSEQ multiplex PCR; TCRdb's copy has only in-frame clones and leaves some out. The profile covers some 65,000 clones, with about 72% appearing a single time and approximately 23% taken by the ten largest. The sequenced sample consisted of PBMCs. These receptors were collected from a man aged 45-65 years in good health and CMV-seropositive.

V is TRBV19 and J is TRBJ1-1; 8 bases align to TRBD1. The CDR3 runs to 17 residues. V shed 3 bases and J 5 bases; nucleotides not matched to a gene: 14. The V gene's germline CDR1 is LNHDA and CDR2 SQIVND (reference sequence). CDR3 residues: CASSIGQGAFGGTEAFF. The CDR3 DNA follows: TGTGCCAGTAGTATTGGTCAGGGGGCGTTCGGGGGAACTGAAGCTTTCTTT.

This chain links TRBV4-3 with TRBJ2-5; D is undetermined. CDR1 is LGHNA and CDR2 is YSLEER in the germline V gene. Trimming removed 0 bases at V and 2 bases at J, with 7 bases between. There are 14 residues in the CDR3. The CDR3 loop is CASSQDVAQETQYF. CDR3 DNA sequence: TGCGCCAGCAGCCAAGATGTAGCACAAGAGACCCAGTACTTC.

V is TRBV2 and J is TRBJ2-1; 7 bases match TRBD1. There are 15 residues in the CDR3. Germline V gene lookup returns CDR1 SNHLY and CDR2 FYNNEI. Trimming at V came to 2 bases and at J to 4 bases, leaving 5 bases not matched to a gene. The CDR3 protein is CASSERTGTYNEQFF. The DNA of the CDR3 is TGTGCCAGCAGTGAACGGACAGGTACTTACAATGAGCAGTTCTTC.

This clone came up once. The V and J genes are TRBV15 and TRBJ2-2, with 7 nucleotides matching TRBD1. Germline V gene sequence: CDR1 LNHNV, CDR2 YYDKDF (reference sequence). V gave up 0 bases and J gave up 5 bases; unmatched junction bases: 3. This CDR3 contains 15 residues. The CDR3 loop is CATSREKGATGELFF. CDR3 sequence (DNA): TGTGCCACCAGCAGAGAGAAGGGGGCAACCGGGGAGCTGTTTTTT.

This clone was detected only a few times. The rearrangement joins TRBV30 to TRBJ1-3; D unclear. CDR3 length: 11 amino acids. The V gene lost 5 bases and the J gene lost 4 bases, with 6 bases spanning the gap. CDR1 is GTSNPN and CDR2 is SVGIG in the germline V gene (reference sequence). The chain's CDR3 is CAWGGGNTIYF. CDR3 DNA sequence: TGTGCCTGGGGCGGCGGAAACACCATATATTTT.

The CDR3 coding sequence is TGTGCCAGCAGCGACAGGGGCACAGATACGCAGTATTTT. As protein: CASSDRGTDTQYF. The V call is TRBV11-3, the J call TRBJ2-3; TRBD1 matches 7 bases. The CDR3 runs to 13 residues. Germline V gives CDR1 SGHNT, CDR2 YENEEA. The V and J ends lost 5 bases and 1 base, in that order; junction bases with no gene match: 0.

V is TRBV5-5 and J is TRBJ1-5, with 9 bases aligning to TRBD1. Looked up from germline, CDR1 is SGHKS and CDR2 is YYEKEE (reference sequence). The CDR3 sequence is 18 residues long. The junction had 14 bases not matched to a gene; V was cut back by 4 bases and J by 3 bases. The CDR3: CASSRTPSGTGINQPQHF. The CDR3 nucleotides read TGTGCCAGCAGCCGTACCCCTTCCGGGACAGGGATCAATCAGCCCCAGCATTTT.

V and J are TRBV6-5 and TRBJ2-2, with D unresolved. The germline V gene encodes CDR1 MNHEY and CDR2 SVGAGI. CDR3 size: 13 residues. The V gene lost 0 bases and the J gene lost 5 bases, with 4 bases spanning the gap. CDR3 bases: TGTGCCAGCAGTTACTCGAGGACCGGGGAGCTGTTTTTT. Amino acids: CASSYSRTGELFF.

The rearrangement links TRBV27 to TRBJ2-5, with D uncertain. Germline CDR1 MNHEY, CDR2 SMNVEV (reference sequence). The CDR3 totals 14 residues. V dropped 3 bases and J dropped 5 bases, with 13 bases sitting between them. The CDR3 DNA is TGTGCCAGCAGTTTGAGACTGACGGCGGAGACCCAGTACTTC. Translating it yields CASSLRLTAETQYF.

This clone has just a few counts. V gene TRBV18 combines with J gene TRBJ2-5; 8 nucleotides align to TRBD2. The CDR3 length is 14 residues. V trimming: 5 bases; J trimming: 5 bases; junction bases outside the gene matches: 7. Germline V gene data show CDR1 as KGHSH and CDR2 as LQKENI. The chain's CDR3 is CASSSPGLEETQYF. The CDR3 DNA reads TGTGCCAGCTCATCCCCGGGACTAGAGGAGACCCAGTACTTC.

This clone was seen a few times. The rearrangement uses TRBV5-1 and TRBJ2-1; D perhaps matches TRBD2 (6 bases). Deletions cut 4 bases from V and 9 bases from J, with 20 bases between. The V gene's germline CDR1 is SGHRS and CDR2 YFSETQ. This CDR3 spans 15 amino acids. The CDR3 nucleotides are TGCGCCAGCAGCCCTGGGCGGGGTGCTAGCATTGAGCAGTTCTTC. As protein: CASSPGRGASIEQFF.

This clone was recorded a few times. V is TRBV10-1 and J is TRBJ2-7, with 11 bases identical to TRBD2. From germline, CDR1 is WNHNN and CDR2 SYGVQD (reference sequence). This CDR3 is built from 14 residues. V lost 5 bases and J lost 4; bases outside the gene matches: 4. The CDR3 loop reads CASSTSGSEYEQYF. The CDR3 bases are TGCGCCAGCAGTACTAGCGGGAGTGAATACGAGCAGTACTTC.

This chain joins TRBV19 and TRBJ1-1, with D possibly being TRBD1 (6 bases). Germline V gene data show CDR1 as LNHDA and CDR2 as SQIVND (reference sequence). The CDR3 totals 11 residues. V lost 8 bases, J lost 6 bases, and 10 bases lay in between. CDR3 nucleotides: TGTGCCAGTTTCTACAGGGCTGAAGCTTTCTTT. This codes for CASFYRAEAFF.

The CDR3 reads CASSLDRGARGSPLHF. In DNA form, the CDR3 reads TGCGCCAGCAGCTTGGACAGGGGAGCAAGAGGCTCACCCCTCCACTTT. The chain carries TRBV5-1 and TRBJ1-6; 7 positions agree with TRBD1. Germline-derived CDR1 and CDR2 are SGHRS and YFSETQ. Trimming removed 0 bases from V and 10 bases from J; junction bases left unmatched: 10. The CDR3 consists of 16 residues.

The chain has TRBV9 and TRBJ2-1, with TRBD1 matching 11 bases. CDR1 SGDLS and CDR2 YYNGEE come from the germline V gene. CDR3 size: 14 residues. Trimming removed 4 bases from V and 12 bases from J; junction bases left unmatched: 9. The CDR3 sequence: CASSTRGQGEGQFF. Written as DNA, the CDR3 is TGTGCCAGCAGCACCCGGGGACAGGGGGAAGGGCAGTTCTTC.

The gene calls are TRBV25-1 and TRBJ2-5, with 7 positions matching TRBD1. Matching the DNA end better, TRBJ2-7 makes the J call doubtful. CDR1 MGHDK and CDR2 SYGVNS come from the germline V gene. CDR3 length: 14 amino acids. This CDR3 is CASSGTGSSYEQYF. The CDR3 bases are TGTGCCAGCAGTGGGACAGGATCCTCCTACGAGCAGTACTTC.

This clone was observed a handful of times. The rearrangement uses TRBV7-6 and TRBJ1-5; D not resolved. Per the germline V gene, CDR1 is SGHVS and CDR2 is FNYEAQ. V lost 1 base, J lost 2 bases, and 3 bases lay in between. The CDR3 is 13 amino acids. CDR3 nucleotide sequence: TGTGCCAGCAGCTTAGTCGGCAATCAGCCCCAGCATTTT. Translating gives CASSLVGNQPQHF.

The chain combines TRBV5-1 with TRBJ2-2, with D perhaps TRBD1 (7 bases). Trimming pared 4 bases from V and 3 bases from J, leaving 13 bases between. Germline values: CDR1 SGHRS, CDR2 YFSETQ. CDR3 size: 15 residues. In DNA form, the CDR3 reads TGCGCCAGCAGCCGTGACAGGGAGGACACCGGGGAGCTGTTTTTT. Encoded protein: CASSRDREDTGELFF.

The V and J genes are TRBV4-1 and TRBJ2-7, with 7 positions matching TRBD2. There are 16 residues in the CDR3. The V segment lost 4 bases and the J segment 2 bases; nucleotides outside the gene matches: 11. Germline V CDR1 and CDR2: MGHRA, YSYEKL. CDR3 nucleotides: TGCGCCAGCAGCCTCCTCCTCTTAGCGGGCACCTACGAGCAGTACTTC. It codes for CASSLLLLAGTYEQYF.

The chain recombines TRBV5-4 with TRBJ2-7; possibly TRBD1 for D (6 bases). This CDR3 is 16 amino acids long. Trimming cost V 0 bases and J 2 bases, with 15 bases left between them. Per the germline V gene, CDR1 is SGHNT and CDR2 is YYREEE (reference sequence). The CDR3 spells CASSLAGNRVTYEQYF. Here the CDR3 DNA reads TGTGCCAGCAGCTTGGCCGGGAACAGGGTAACCTACGAGCAGTACTTC. The whole variable domain, remainder taken from reference TRBV5-4 and TRBJ2-7, is ETGVTQSPTHLIKTRGQQVTLRCSSQSGHNTVSWYQQALGQGPQFIFQYYREEENGRGNFPPRFSGLQFPNYSSELNVNALELDDSALYLCASSLAGNRVTYEQYFGPGTRLTVT.

The V gene is TRBV29-1, the J gene TRBJ2-7; perhaps TRBD1 as D (5 bases). The CDR3 loop spans 13 amino acids. Germline CDR1 is SQVTM and CDR2 is ANQGSEA. The V and J ends lost 2 bases and 2 bases respectively, with 10 bases between them. The CDR3 region is CSVEQQVPYEQYF. Here the CDR3 DNA reads TGCAGCGTTGAACAACAGGTCCCCTACGAGCAGTACTTC.

Relative to its sample, this clone is medium-sized. The CDR3 DNA sequence: TGCGCCAGCAGCCATTGGACAGGGCGGGGTGCAGAGACCCAGTACTTC. This gives the protein CASSHWTGRGAETQYF. The rearrangement links TRBV4-1 to TRBJ2-5; TRBD1 aligns across 8 bases. The germline V gene encodes CDR1 MGHRA and CDR2 YSYEKL. Unmatched junction bases numbered 10, after V lost 3 bases and J lost 4 bases. The CDR3 length is 16 residues.

This clone was seen a few times. The V and J genes are TRBV10-2 and TRBJ2-1; D uncertain. The CDR3 is made up of 13 amino acids. The germline V and J ends were trimmed by 5 bases and 4 bases, with 9 bases remaining between them. The germline gives CDR1 WSHSY, CDR2 SAAADI. The CDR3 protein is CASSSRSYNEQFF. Written as DNA, the CDR3 is TGCGCCAGCAGTTCTAGGTCTTACAATGAGCAGTTCTTC.

CDR3 region: CASSQGAGGFGGYTF. The CDR3 bases are TGCGCCAGCAGCCAAGGGGCAGGGGGCTTCGGTGGCTACACCTTC. The chain links TRBV4-3 to TRBJ1-2, with TRBD1 matching over 8 bases. The CDR3 totals 15 residues. V was pared by 1 base and J by 7 bases, with 8 bases of the junction left unmatched. Germline V lookup: CDR1 LGHNA, CDR2 YSLEER.

In this sample, this clone turned up a few times. The V gene is TRBV27, the J gene TRBJ2-5, with TRBD2 as a possible D gene (6 bases). V lost 2 bases and J 5 bases, leaving 18 bases between the germline ends. The CDR3 sequence is 16 residues long. The V gene's germline CDR1 is MNHEY and CDR2 SMNVEV (reference sequence). The DNA of the CDR3 is TGTGCCAGCAGTTTAGCACCGGAGGGCCGGGGGGAGACCCAGTACTTC. Its protein product is CASSLAPEGRGETQYF.